This T cell receptor beta chain was sequenced in a study of T cells after yellow fever vaccination. TCRdb recomputed calls from the 5' RACE reads with MiXCR, one row per CDR3 protein. The sample lists a few hundred thousand distinct CDR3 sequences; approximately 12% were seen once. This CDR3 spans 13 amino acids. Trimming removed 9 bases at V and 7 bases at J, with 18 bases between. There are many counts of this clonotype. The chain combines TRBV12-3 or TRBV12-4 with TRBJ1-2; tentatively, D is TRBD1 (6 bases). Sample: CD4+ T cells sorted from PBMCs, taken 15 days after the yellow fever booster vaccination. This clonotype was obtained from a young man who received the YFV17D yellow fever vaccine. The chain's CDR3 is CASSPGQGPGYTF. The CDR3 DNA reads TGTGCCAGTTCCCCCGGGCAGGGGCCTGGCTACACCTTC.